This T cell receptor (beta chain) was recorded in a study of naive and memory T cell subsets. Both TRBC1 and TRBC2 were covered by a beta constant-region primer of two equimolar oligonucleotides. Ligated cDNA was amplified by four rounds of PCR with nested alpha and beta constant-region primers and SP2. TCRdb reprocessed the UMI-ligation and nested PCR reads with MiXCR, giving one entry per CDR3 protein. The sample shows 80,000 to 95,000 distinct CDR3 sequences, over 9% of them seen only once. Trimming stripped 7 bases from V and 5 bases from J, with 6 bases between. CDR1 is SGHRS, CDR2 YFSETQ, per germline. The CDR3 spans 11 residues.

The sample was naive CD8+ T cells from blood. The chain has TRBV5-1 and TRBJ2-2, with no clear D. This sequence was found in a human donor in good health. The CDR3 loop is CASQLTGELFF. Here the CDR3 DNA reads TGCGCCAGCCAGTTAACCGGGGAGCTGTTTTTT.